The text below deals with one T cell receptor beta chain. What it recognizes is unknown. This sample was taken from a study of persistence of HIV-infected CD4 T cells. The CDR3 has 20 amino acids. Cells were stimulated with CMV-infected fibroblast lysates at approximately 10 ug/mL. Sorting selected CD4+ T cells upregulating both CD40 ligand and CD69. Anti-CD28/CD49d costimulation, CD40-blocking antibody and enfuvirtide were given to CD8-depleted PBMCs for 15 to 20 hours. The immunoSEQ assay was version 4, run in survey mode. TCRdb keeps only in-frame clones here, not all; method: immunoSEQ multiplex PCR. This table has just under 20,000 clones, roughly 74% appearing once.

This TCR was sampled from an adult man with HIV who was CMV-seropositive. The V and J genes are TRBV21-1 and TRBJ2-2; no check of the table's D call, TRBD1, against the DNA was made. TRBV21-1 is deemed a pseudogene. The input for sequencing was CD4+ T cells sorted from PBMCs after approximately 19-hour stimulation, taken from a patient who received antiretroviral therapy. The DNA of the CDR3 is TGTGCCAGCAGCAAAGGATGGGACAGGGGAGCTATCAGGGGCACCGGGGAGCTGTTTTTT. Its protein product is CASSKGWDRGAIRGTGELFF.